The present T cell receptor (beta chain) was sequenced within a study of T-cell memory formation after mild COVID-19. Per the germline V gene, CDR1 is SGHTA and CDR2 is FQGNSA. The V end was cut by 2 bases, the J end by 2 bases, with 8 bases between. CDR3 length: 14 amino acids. TCRdb passed the 5' RACE reads through MiXCR, listing each CDR3 protein once. The sample carries more than 150,000 distinct CDR3 sequences, roughly 18% recorded once. This clonotype showed up just once. The TCR originated in a man aged 18-30 years who had mild COVID-19 (a few samples of this study predate the infection). Cell type and time point are not known. The V call is TRBV7-2, the J call TRBJ2-3, with D tentatively TRBD1 (5 bases). Sequencing was done on a sample of PBMCs or a T cell subset sorted from them (not recorded which). Here the CDR3 reads CASSLQTVTDTQYF. The CDR3 DNA sequence: TGTGCCAGCAGCTTACAGACAGTCACAGATACGCAGTATTTT.